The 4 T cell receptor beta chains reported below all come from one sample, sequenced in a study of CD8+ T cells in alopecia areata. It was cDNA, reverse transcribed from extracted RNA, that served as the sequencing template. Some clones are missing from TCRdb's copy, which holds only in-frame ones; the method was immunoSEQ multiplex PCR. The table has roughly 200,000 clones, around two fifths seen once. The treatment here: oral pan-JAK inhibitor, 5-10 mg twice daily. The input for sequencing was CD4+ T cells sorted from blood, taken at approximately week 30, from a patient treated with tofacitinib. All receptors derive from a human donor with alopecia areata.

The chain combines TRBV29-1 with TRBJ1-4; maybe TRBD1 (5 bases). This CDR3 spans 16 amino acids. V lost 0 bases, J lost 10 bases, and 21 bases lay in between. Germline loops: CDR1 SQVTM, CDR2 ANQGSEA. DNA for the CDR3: TGCAGCGTTGAAGATTGGGGCCGGGGGAGTAGGCGAAAACTGTTTTTT. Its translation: CSVEDWGRGSRRKLFF.

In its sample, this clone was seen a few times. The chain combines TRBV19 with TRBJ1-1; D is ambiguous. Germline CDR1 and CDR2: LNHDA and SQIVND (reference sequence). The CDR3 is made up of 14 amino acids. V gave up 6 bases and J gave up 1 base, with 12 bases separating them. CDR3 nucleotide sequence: TGTGCCAGTAGGGAAATAGGAAGGAACACTGAAGCTTTCTTT. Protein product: CASREIGRNTEAFF.

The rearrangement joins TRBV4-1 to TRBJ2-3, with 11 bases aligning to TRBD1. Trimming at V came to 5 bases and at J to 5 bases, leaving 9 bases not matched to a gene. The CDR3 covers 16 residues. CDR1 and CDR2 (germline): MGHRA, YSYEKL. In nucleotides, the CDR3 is TGCGCCAGCAGCTTTCAATCCGGGACAGGGGGAGATACGCAGTATTTT. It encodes CASSFQSGTGGDTQYF.

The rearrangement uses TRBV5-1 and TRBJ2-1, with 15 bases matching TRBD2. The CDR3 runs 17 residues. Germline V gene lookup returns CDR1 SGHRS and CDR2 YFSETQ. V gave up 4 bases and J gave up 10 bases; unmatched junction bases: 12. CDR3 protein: CASSHGLAGGRREEQFF. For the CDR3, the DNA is TGCGCCAGCAGCCACGGACTAGCGGGAGGGCGACGTGAGGAGCAGTTCTTC.